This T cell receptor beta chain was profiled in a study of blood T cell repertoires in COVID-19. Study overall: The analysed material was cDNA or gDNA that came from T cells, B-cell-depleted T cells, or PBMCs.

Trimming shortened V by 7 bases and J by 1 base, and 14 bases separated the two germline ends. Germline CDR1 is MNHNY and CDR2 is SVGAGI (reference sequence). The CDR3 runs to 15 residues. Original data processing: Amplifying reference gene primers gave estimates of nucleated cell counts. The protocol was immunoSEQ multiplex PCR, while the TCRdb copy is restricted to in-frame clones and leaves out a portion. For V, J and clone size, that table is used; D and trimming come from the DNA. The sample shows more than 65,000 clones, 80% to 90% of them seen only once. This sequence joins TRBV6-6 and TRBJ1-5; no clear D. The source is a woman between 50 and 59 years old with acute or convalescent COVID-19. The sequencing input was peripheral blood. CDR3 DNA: TGTGCCAGCAAATTTTGGGGAGACAGCAATCAGCCCCAGCATTTT. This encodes CASKFWGDSNQPQHF.